This T cell receptor beta chain emerged from a study of blood T cell repertoires in COVID-19. Looking at the study overall: Whether acute or convalescent, the COVID-19 samples came from the United States, Italy and Spain. PBMCs, B-cell-depleted T cells, or T cells provided the cDNA or gDNA that made up the material.

Data came from immunoSEQ multiplex PCR; TCRdb stores just in-frame clones and leaves some out. The sample holds about 100,000 clones, roughly 91% seen once. The V end lost 3 bases, the J end lost 7 bases, and 10 bases lay between the germline ends. The CDR3 covers 12 residues. The germline CDR1 and CDR2 sequences are SQVTM and ANQGSEA. This chain connects TRBV29-1 to TRBJ2-1; possible D gene TRBD2, 6 bases. Sequencing was performed on peripheral blood. This clonotype was sampled from a human donor in a cohort sampled during active COVID-19. CDR3 sequence reads: CSVDTGLNEQFF. CDR3 bases: TGCAGCGTTGATACGGGACTGAATGAGCAGTTCTTC.